Each of the 7 T cell receptor beta chains below was sequenced from the same sample in a study of blood T cell repertoires in COVID-19. Clones were read by immunoSEQ multiplex PCR, and TCRdb kept only the in-frame ones, dropping some. The table includes around 160,000 clones, around 83% detected once. Sequenced material: peripheral blood. The receptors here all came from a man between 18 and 29 years old with acute or convalescent COVID-19.

The CDR3 coding sequence is TGTGCCAGCACTAACCCGGACAGGGCCTCTCAAGAGACCCAGTACTTC. This sequence encodes CASTNPDRASQETQYF. V and J are TRBV25-1 and TRBJ2-5; TRBD1 agrees at 8 bases. This CDR3 contains 16 residues. The germline V gene has CDR1 MGHDK and CDR2 SYGVNS. Losses at the gene ends were 7 bases for V and 2 bases for J; bases not matched to a gene: 12.

The V call is TRBV11-2, the J call TRBJ1-2; TRBD1 is a possible D gene (5 bases). Germline values: CDR1 SGHAT, CDR2 FQNNGV. CDR3 length: 12 amino acids. The germline V and J ends were trimmed by 1 base and 7 bases, with 7 bases remaining between them. The CDR3 protein is CASSLGTSGYTF. The CDR3 DNA is TGTGCCAGCAGCTTAGGGACAAGTGGCTACACCTTC.

This clone has just one count. V gene TRBV30 combines with J gene TRBJ1-2; D ambiguous. The CDR3 runs to 13 residues. Germline V gene lookup returns CDR1 GTSNPN and CDR2 SVGIG (reference sequence). Trimming took off 3 bases at V and 5 bases at J, with 13 bases between the two ends. The CDR3 loop is CAWRERSWYGYTF. The CDR3 DNA is TGTGCCTGGAGAGAACGGAGTTGGTATGGCTACACCTTC.

Only a few counts were recorded for this clone. V and J are TRBV10-2 and TRBJ1-2; 7 bases align to TRBD1. This CDR3 region has 13 residues. The V gene's germline CDR1 is WSHSY and CDR2 SAAADI. Germline trimming cut 7 bases from V and 4 bases from J; bases unmatched to any gene: 6. CDR3 DNA: TGCGCCAGCACCGACAGGGTAGGCTATGGCTACACCTTC. Amino acid sequence: CASTDRVGYGYTF.

The chain links TRBV5-4 to TRBJ2-6, with D unresolved. Trimming took 4 bases from V and 0 from J, leaving 20 bases between them. The CDR3 runs to 19 residues. CDR1 and CDR2 (germline): SGHNT, YYREEE (reference sequence). CDR3 protein: CASSPPIFPVDSGANVLTF. Here the CDR3 DNA reads TGTGCCAGCAGCCCCCCAATCTTCCCGGTAGACTCTGGGGCCAACGTCCTGACTTTC. Using reference TRBV5-4 and TRBJ2-6 for the parts outside the CDR3, the full variable domain is ETGVTQSPTHLIKTRGQQVTLRCSSQSGHNTVSWYQQALGQGPQFIFQYYREEENGRGNFPPRFSGLQFPNYSSELNVNALELDDSALYLCASSPPIFPVDSGANVLTFGAGSRLTVL.

The chain is built from TRBV4-1 and TRBJ1-5; D might be TRBD1 (5 bases). CDR1 and CDR2 (germline): MGHRA, YSYEKL. Trimming shortened V by 1 base and J by 6 bases, and 13 bases separated the two germline ends. The CDR3 length is 15 residues. The CDR3, as DNA: TGCGCCAGCAGCCAAGTTAAGGGGAATCGTCAGCCCCAGCATTTT. Translating gives CASSQVKGNRQPQHF.

The chain recombines TRBV25-1 with TRBJ2-7; 8 nucleotides line up with TRBD2. V dropped 4 bases and J dropped 1; count of bases not matched to a gene: 6. This CDR3 region has 15 residues. Germline CDR1 is MGHDK and CDR2 is SYGVNS. CDR3 region: CASSVGAGGSYEQYV. The CDR3 bases are TGTGCCAGCAGTGTGGGCGCGGGGGGTTCCTACGAGCAGTACGTC.